The 11 T cell receptor beta chains below all came from one sample that was sequenced in a study of human T cells and chemical hapten exposure. Specified time point: patch test 1, 2 weeks after DPC sensitization. Specified treatment: therapeutic diphenylcyclopropenone sensitization with weekly scalp DPC. Total RNA was extracted from unfractionated whole blood. TCRdb passed the RACE reads through MiXCR, listing each CDR3 protein once. The data hold about 37,000 distinct CDR3 sequences, with just under 6.5% observed a single time. Specimen: whole blood, collected in connection with sensitization to the hapten diphenylcyclopropenone (DPC). These receptors all come from a woman between 25 and 40 years old with alopecia areata. Some clones in this sample may be carry-over from other donors' samples.

The chain joins TRBV6-2 or TRBV6-3 to TRBJ1-1; a weak D match, TRBD1 (5 bases). Trimming shortened V by 6 bases and J by 8 bases, and 10 bases separated the two germline ends. Per the germline V gene, CDR1 is MNHEY and CDR2 is SVGEGT. The CDR3 runs 11 residues. The CDR3 nucleotides are TGTGCCAGCAGGCTCCGGGGCGAAGCTTTCTTT. This translates into CASRLRGEAFF.

The chain employs TRBV4-2 and TRBJ1-5; the D gene is possibly TRBD1 (5 bases). Germline V lookup: CDR1 LGHNA, CDR2 YNFKEQ. CDR3 length: 15 amino acids. V lost 2 bases, J lost 6 bases, and 14 bases lay in between. The CDR3 sequence: CASSQWGETLQPQHF. For the CDR3, the DNA is TGTGCCAGCAGCCAATGGGGCGAGACGCTTCAGCCCCAGCATTTT.

This clonotype was detected many times. The chain carries TRBV6-2 or TRBV6-3 and TRBJ1-5; 9 bases fit TRBD1. With V trimmed by 4 bases and J by 2 bases, 6 bases remained unmatched. There are 16 residues in the CDR3. Per the germline V gene, CDR1 is MNHEY and CDR2 is SVGEGT. CDR3 region: CASSSWTGVGNQPQHF. In DNA form, the CDR3 reads TGTGCCAGCAGTTCTTGGACAGGGGTGGGCAATCAGCCCCAGCATTTT.

There are many counts of this clonotype. The chain recombines TRBV5-1 with TRBJ2-7; D perhaps matches TRBD1 (6 bases). Germline values: CDR1 SGHRS, CDR2 YFSETQ. Trimming took off 0 bases at V and 11 bases at J, with 15 bases between the two ends. This CDR3 has 13 residues. CDR3 bases: TGCGCCAGCAGCTTGGAGGACAGCCCCGATAAGTACTTC. Amino acid sequence: CASSLEDSPDKYF.

This clonotype has at least ten counts. V and J are TRBV11-2 and TRBJ2-1, with D tentatively TRBD2 (6 bases). The CDR3 covers 11 residues. Germline V gene lookup returns CDR1 SGHAT and CDR2 FQNNGV. Trimming removed 1 base from V and 12 bases from J, with 7 bases in between. The CDR3 loop is CASSLGGGQFF. The CDR3 bases are TGTGCCAGCAGCTTAGGGGGAGGGCAGTTCTTC.

This chain uses TRBV4-3 with TRBJ2-3, with D tentatively TRBD2 (6 bases). This CDR3 comprises 13 residues. Germline V gene data show CDR1 as LGHNA and CDR2 as YSLEER. The germline V and J ends were trimmed by 3 bases and 4 bases, with 8 bases remaining between them. CDR3 in DNA: TGCGCCAGCAGCCAGGAGGGCGCAGATACGCAGTATTTT. It encodes CASSQEGADTQYF.

In its sample, this clonotype was seen many times. CDR3 loop: CASSEGKGFWRKLFF. The DNA of the CDR3 is TGTGCCAGCAGTGAAGGGAAGGGGTTTTGGAGGAAACTGTTTTTT. The chain carries TRBV6-1 and TRBJ1-4; perhaps TRBD1 as D (5 bases). The length of the CDR3 is 15 residues. Deletions cut 1 base from V and 11 bases from J, with 17 bases between. Per germline, CDR1 MNHNS and CDR2 SASEGT.

The genes are TRBV7-2 and TRBJ1-4; TRBD1 is a possible D gene (5 bases). This CDR3 comprises 16 residues. Germline V gene lookup returns CDR1 SGHTA and CDR2 FQGNSA. Deletions cut 1 base from V and 4 bases from J, with 13 bases between. The CDR3 nucleotides read TGTGCCAGCAGCTTAGGAGGCCGGACATTTAATGAAAAACTGTTTTTT. It yields the protein CASSLGGRTFNEKLFF. Based on the CDR3 plus reference TRBV7-2 and TRBJ1-4, the full variable domain is GAGVSQSPSNKVTEKGKDVELRCDPISGHTALYWYRQSLGQGLEFLIYFQGNSAPDKSGLPSDRFSAERTGGSVSTLTIQRTQQEDSAVYLCASSLGGRTFNEKLFFGSGTQLSVL.

This clonotype was counted ten times or more. The chain uses TRBV27 and TRBJ2-4; 9 bases are shared with TRBD1. The CDR3 loop spans 15 amino acids. The trim removed 1 base at V and 4 bases at J, leaving 2 bases unmatched. Germline CDR1 reads MNHEY; CDR2 reads SMNVEV (reference sequence). DNA of the CDR3: TGTGCCAGCAGTTTATTGGGGACAGGGAAAAACATTCAGTACTTC. The encoded protein is CASSLLGTGKNIQYF.

This clonotype appeared many times. The chain is built from TRBV11-2 and TRBJ1-4; D perhaps matches TRBD1 (5 bases). Trimming removed 5 bases at V and 0 bases at J, with 13 bases between. Germline lookup yields CDR1 SGHAT and CDR2 FQNNGV. The CDR3 covers 16 residues. The CDR3 DNA sequence: TGTGCCAGCAGCCTCGCGGGACGGGCAACTAATGAAAAACTGTTTTTT. This encodes CASSLAGRATNEKLFF.

This clonotype was counted many times. The chain joins TRBV7-9 to TRBJ2-3, with TRBD1 identical over 10 bases. Germline V CDR1 and CDR2: SEHNR, FQNEAQ (reference sequence). After removal of 6 bases from V and 3 bases from J, the junction contained 9 bases not matched to a gene. CDR3 length equals 16 residues. In DNA, the CDR3 is TGTGCCAGCAGTCAACCGGGACAGGGGTTAACAGATACGCAGTATTTT. Protein: CASSQPGQGLTDTQYF.